This T cell receptor (beta chain) was obtained from a study of blood T cell repertoires in COVID-19. Study-level background: Italy, Spain and the United States were the sources of the convalescent and acute COVID-19 samples.

In the study's own analysis: Quantification of nucleated cells was approximated via reference gene primer amplification. Profiled with immunoSEQ multiplex PCR; TCRdb holds only in-frame clones, not every one. The V and J calls and the clone size are those of that table, but D and trimming were determined from the DNA. The table has over 55,000 clones, less than 90% seen once. This CDR3 comprises 14 residues. In germline, CDR1 is LNHDA, CDR2 SQIVND (reference sequence). V lost 6 bases and J lost 0, with 11 bases in between. Source material: peripheral blood. The origin of this receptor is a man between 50 and 59 years old with active COVID-19. The chain couples TRBV19 to TRBJ1-1; D unresolved. The chain's CDR3 is CASRGGILNTEAFF. CDR3 DNA sequence: TGTGCCAGTAGGGGAGGGATTCTGAACACTGAAGCTTTCTTT.